One sample yielded the 5 T cell receptor beta chains listed below, sequenced in a study of T cell repertoires in cytomegalovirus infection. For these TCRs, the target antigens are not known. Using its own MiXCR run on the reads, TCRdb lists one record per CDR3 protein. Among hundreds of thousands of distinct CDR3 sequences, around 32% were seen once, and the ten largest hold about 20%. Sample: cultured PBMCs, taken from culture after CMV antigen stimulation. Receptors were obtained from a human donor in good health (CMV status not recorded). Some clones in this sample may be carry-over from other donors' samples.

This clonotype was detected once. V gene TRBV7-3 combines with J gene TRBJ2-1; TRBD2 matches 11 bases. Germline V gives CDR1 SGHTA, CDR2 FQGTGA. The CDR3 extends over 16 amino acids. After removal of 4 bases from V and 4 bases from J, the junction contained 6 bases not matched to a gene. CDR3 amino acids: CASSWVTSGRYNEQFF. For the CDR3, the DNA is TGTGCCAGCAGCTGGGTTACTAGCGGGAGATACAATGAGCAGTTCTTC.

The rearrangement uses TRBV7-8 and TRBJ1-4, with 7 bases identical to TRBD1. The CDR3 has 13 amino acids. Germline CDR1 and CDR2: SGHVS and FQNEAQ. Germline trimming cut 5 bases from V and 9 bases from J; bases unmatched to any gene: 6. CDR3 sequence reads: CASSLTGRQKLFF. The CDR3 nucleotides are TGTGCCAGCAGCCTGACAGGGCGGCAAAAACTGTTTTTT.

This clonotype has a handful of counts. The chain uses TRBV7-9 and TRBJ2-1, with 7 positions matching TRBD2. Germline CDR1 reads SEHNR; CDR2 reads FQNEAQ (reference sequence). Germline trimming cut 5 bases from V and 5 bases from J; bases unmatched to any gene: 9. CDR3 length equals 15 residues. The CDR3 coding sequence is TGTGCCAGCAGCAGGGACGGTCTAGCGGACAATGAGCAGTTCTTC. Translated: CASSRDGLADNEQFF. Full variable domain (remainder filled in from reference TRBV7-9 and TRBJ2-1): DTGVSQNPRHKITKRGQNVTFRCDPISEHNRLYWYRQTLGQGPEFLTYFQNEAQLEKSRLLSDRFSAERPKGSFSTLEIQRTEQGDSAMYLCASSRDGLADNEQFFGPGTRLTVL.

The table lists this clonotype with a few counts. The chain uses TRBV6-5 and TRBJ1-3; D remains unclear. Trimming pared 8 bases from V and 2 bases from J, leaving 19 bases between. The CDR3 spans 16 residues. Germline CDR1 MNHEY, CDR2 SVGAGI. In nucleotides, the CDR3 is TGTGCCAGCGGGCCGGGGTTCAATAGGCCTGGAAACACCATATATTTT. Amino acids: CASGPGFNRPGNTIYF.

The J gene is TRBJ2-7, the V gene TRBV7-9; 7 nucleotides align to TRBD2. The ends lost 5 bases at V and 6 bases at J; junction bases unmatched: 7. The V gene's germline CDR1 is SEHNR and CDR2 FQNEAQ (reference sequence). The CDR3 runs 13 residues. CDR3 loop: CASSPMGGPEQYF. The CDR3 region has the DNA TGTGCCAGCAGCCCTATGGGAGGGCCCGAGCAGTACTTC.